The entry below describes one TCR beta chain. Time point indicated: patch test 2, 6 weeks after DPC sensitization. Noted treatment: therapeutic diphenylcyclopropenone sensitization with weekly scalp DPC. The data are from a study of human T cells and chemical hapten exposure. V shed 3 bases and J 0 bases; nucleotides not matched to a gene: 10. The length of the CDR3 is 19 residues. Germline CDR1 reads SGHTA; CDR2 reads FQGNSA. TCRdb reprocessed the RACE reads with MiXCR, giving one entry per CDR3 protein. Seen here are some 350,000 distinct CDR3 sequences, under 6.5% observed once, and the top ten hold about 5%.

The genes are TRBV7-2 and TRBJ1-6, with 8 nucleotides matching TRBD1. This specimen was whole blood, taken in connection with sensitization to the hapten diphenylcyclopropenone (DPC). The receptor was isolated from a woman under 30 with alopecia areata. Some clones in this sample may be carry-over from other donors' samples. The CDR3 reads CASSLAYRTGSSYNSPLHF. The CDR3 DNA follows: TGTGCCAGCAGCTTGGCTTACAGGACAGGGAGCTCCTATAATTCACCCCTCCACTTT.